Shown below are 11 T cell receptor beta chains from a single sample sequenced in a study of blood T cell repertoires in COVID-19. TCRdb keeps only in-frame clones here, not all; method: immunoSEQ multiplex PCR. In the table there are approximately 390,000 clones, more than 75% of which are singletons. Sequences were obtained from PBMCs or T cells enriched from blood (not recorded which). Source of these receptors: a woman aged 50 to 60 who had recovered from COVID-19.

V is TRBV12-5 and J is TRBJ2-2, with 8 bases aligning to TRBD1. This CDR3 comprises 14 residues. Germline V gene sequence: CDR1 LGHNT, CDR2 FRNRAP. The junction had 6 bases not matched to a gene; V was cut back by 6 bases and J by 6 bases. The CDR3 DNA reads TGTGCTAGTGGCTGGACAGGGCTACCCGGGGAGCTGTTTTTT. It yields the protein CASGWTGLPGELFF.

This clone was recorded a few times. The chain joins TRBV28 to TRBJ2-3; 8 positions match TRBD1. Per the germline V gene, CDR1 is MDHEN and CDR2 is SYDVKM. This CDR3 region has 16 residues. Losses at the gene ends were 6 bases for V and 3 bases for J; bases not matched to a gene: 11. The chain's CDR3 is CASSLGQGGWTDTQYF. CDR3 nucleotide sequence: TGTGCCAGCAGCCTTGGACAGGGAGGATGGACAGATACGCAGTATTTT.

This rearrangement joins TRBV28 to TRBJ1-2; D call uncertain. Germline lookup yields CDR1 MDHEN and CDR2 SYDVKM. The CDR3 is made up of 13 amino acids. V shed 3 bases and J shed 5 bases, with 10 bases lying between them. CDR3 nucleotides: TGTGCCAGCAGTTTCGAGGGAGGGTATGGCTACACCTTC. It translates to CASSFEGGYGYTF.

The CDR3 DNA reads as TGTGCCAGCAGCAAAGGCCGGGGGGGACATGGGGAGACCCAGTACTTC. Translating it yields CASSKGRGGHGETQYF. The rearrangement uses TRBV21-1 and TRBJ2-5; the listed D gene, TRBD2, was not tested against the DNA. TRBV21-1 is labeled a pseudogene. The CDR3 spans 16 residues.

The genes are TRBV20-1 and TRBJ2-1; TRBD2 matches 12 bases. The CDR3 is 17 residues long. Germline-derived CDR1 and CDR2 are DFQATT and SNEGSKA (reference sequence). V shed 3 bases and J 1 base; nucleotides not matched to a gene: 7. The CDR3 is CSASSSGGEGSYNEQFF. The CDR3 bases are TGCAGTGCTAGTTCTAGCGGGGGGGAAGGATCCTACAATGAGCAGTTCTTC.

This rearrangement joins TRBV10-3 to TRBJ1-1; D gene unclear. Trimming took 7 bases from V and 5 from J, leaving 14 bases between them. The length of the CDR3 is 13 residues. Germline CDR1 ENHRY, CDR2 SYGVKD. The CDR3 DNA is TGTGCCATCACCTCAGGAGGGAGGACTGAAGCTTTCTTT. It encodes CAITSGGRTEAFF.

The chain couples TRBV4-3 to TRBJ2-3; D not certain. This CDR3 comprises 15 residues. Germline CDR1 is LGHNA and CDR2 is YSLEER. Trimming removed 0 bases from V and 2 bases from J, with 9 bases in between. The CDR3 DNA reads TGCGCCAGCAGCCAAGAGCACTGGTACACAGATACGCAGTATTTT. It yields the protein CASSQEHWYTDTQYF.

The gene calls are TRBV4-1 and TRBJ1-1; 9 nucleotides match TRBD1. The germline CDR1 and CDR2 sequences are MGHRA and YSYEKL. Unmatched junction bases numbered 4, after V lost 4 bases and J lost 1 base. There are 15 residues in the CDR3. The CDR3 reads CASSLRQGENTEAFF. For the CDR3, the DNA is TGCGCCAGCAGCCTGAGACAGGGGGAGAACACTGAAGCTTTCTTT.

The chain is built from TRBV27 and TRBJ1-2; TRBD1 might be the D (5 bases). Germline CDR1 is MNHEY and CDR2 is SMNVEV (reference sequence). V was cut by 4 bases and J by 3 bases, with 15 bases left in between. This CDR3 is 15 amino acids long. CDR3 in DNA: TGTGCCAGCAGTTCATACTCTGGGGGGGACTATGGCTACACCTTC. Protein product: CASSSYSGGDYGYTF.

Only a few counts were recorded for this clone. The chain recombines TRBV19 with TRBJ1-3; D is uncertain. There are 13 residues in the CDR3. Germline CDR1 and CDR2: LNHDA and SQIVND (reference sequence). The V gene lost 3 bases and the J gene lost 4 bases, with 7 bases spanning the gap. CDR3 sequence (DNA): TGTGCCAGTAGTATCAGGTCCGGAAACACCATATATTTT. Translating it yields CASSIRSGNTIYF. The whole variable domain, filled in from reference TRBV19 and TRBJ1-3, reads DGGITQSPKYLFRKEGQNVTLSCEQNLNHDAMYWYRQDPGQGLRLIYYSQIVNDFQKGDIAEGYSVSREKKESFPLTVTSAQKNPTAFYLCASSIRSGNTIYFGEGSWLTVV.

J is TRBJ2-3 and V is TRBV24-1, with 8 bases matching TRBD2. Germline CDR1 reads KGHDR; CDR2 reads SFDVKD. The CDR3 length is 15 residues. The trim removed 8 bases at V and 4 bases at J, leaving 10 bases unmatched. For the CDR3, the DNA is TGTGCCACCACTCATTCGGGGGGGCCGGCAGATACGCAGTATTTT. This sequence encodes CATTHSGGPADTQYF.